This entry lists 15 T cell receptor beta chains sequenced from one sample in a study of Graves' ophthalmopathy and Graves' hyperthyroidism. Amplification of TCR beta CDR3 regions used RNA transcripts. HTBI primers were employed in first-round RT-PCR, then a second-round multiplex PCR followed. TCRdb reprocessed the multiplex PCR reads via MiXCR and lists one record per CDR3 protein. The repertoire consists of roughly 1.1 million distinct CDR3 sequences, with about 35% occurring once and the leading ten covering roughly 11%. The sequenced sample was peripheral blood or thyroid tissue (not recorded which). These receptors came from an adult man with Graves' hyperthyroidism.

At least ten counts were recorded for this clonotype. The chain couples TRBV7-2 to TRBJ2-5; perhaps TRBD2 as D (5 bases). The length of the CDR3 is 15 residues. CDR1 is SGHTA, CDR2 FQGNSA, per germline. The V end lost 2 bases, the J end lost 4 bases, and 14 bases lay between the germline ends. This CDR3 is CASSLTWRRLETQYF. Written as DNA, the CDR3 is TGTGCCAGCAGCTTAACTTGGAGGCGGCTAGAGACCCAGTACTTC.

Turning to this clonotype: This may stem from a read error, because a much larger clone lies one nucleotide away. The chain carries TRBV7-2 and TRBJ2-5; D is possibly TRBD2 (7 bases). Germline CDR1 reads SGHTA; CDR2 reads FQGNSA. The CDR3 is 13 residues long. Trimming stripped 5 bases from V and 9 bases from J, with 16 bases between. The CDR3 DNA sequence: TGTGCCAGCAGCGTAAGGGGGGGGGGGGCCCAGTACTTC. Residues: CASSVRGGGAQYF. The whole variable domain, remainder taken from reference TRBV7-2 and TRBJ2-5, is GAGVSQSPSNKVTEKGKDVELRCDPISGHTALYWYRQSLGQGLEFLIYFQGNSAPDKSGLPSDRFSAERTGGSVSTLTIQRTQQEDSAVYLCASSVRGGGAQYFGPGTRLLVL.

This clonotype was observed many times. The J gene is TRBJ1-6, the V gene TRBV5-1; maybe TRBD1 (6 bases). Looked up from germline, CDR1 is SGHRS and CDR2 is YFSETQ. The CDR3 runs 14 residues. V was pared by 4 bases and J by 9 bases, with 14 bases between. The CDR3 sequence: CASSAYRVGSPLHF. In DNA, the CDR3 is TGCGCCAGCAGCGCATACAGGGTGGGTTCACCCCTCCACTTT.

This clonotype occurred many times. J is TRBJ1-1 and V is TRBV10-2; D not certain. Germline-derived CDR1 and CDR2 are WSHSY and SAAADI. The CDR3 is made up of 14 amino acids. The V end was cut by 6 bases, the J end by 0 bases, with 11 bases between. The CDR3 nucleotides are TGCGCCAGCAGCGCTTCAGTGATGAACACTGAAGCTTTCTTT. This translates into CASSASVMNTEAFF.

Only a few counts were recorded for this clonotype. J is TRBJ1-6 and V is TRBV12-3 or TRBV12-4, with D maybe TRBD1 (6 bases). This CDR3 has 16 amino acids. V was clipped by 7 bases and J by 4 bases, with 17 bases between them. CDR3 nucleotides: TGTGCCAGCAAAGGCAGGGGTTCAGGTTATAATTCACCCCTCCACTTT. It is translated as CASKGRGSGYNSPLHF.

This clonotype was found a few times. This chain joins TRBV10-1 and TRBJ1-1, with 7 bases aligning to TRBD1. The length of the CDR3 is 15 residues. V lost 0 bases, J lost 1 base, and 2 bases stayed unmatched. Germline CDR1 reads WNHNN; CDR2 reads SYGVQD (reference sequence). The CDR3 region has the DNA TGCGCCAGCAGTGAGTCTCGGACAGGGAACACTGAAGCTTTCTTT. This encodes CASSESRTGNTEAFF.

This chain links TRBV20-1 with TRBJ2-5; TRBD1 matches at 7 bases. Germline CDR1 DFQATT, CDR2 SNEGSKA (reference sequence). This CDR3 spans 14 amino acids. Unmatched junction bases numbered 9, after V lost 3 bases and J lost 5 bases. The CDR3 sequence: CSARGQQLSETQYF. Written as DNA, the CDR3 is TGCAGTGCTAGGGGACAGCAGTTGTCCGAGACCCAGTACTTC.

This sequence joins TRBV29-1 and TRBJ2-5, with 14 bases matching TRBD2. Germline CDR1 and CDR2: SQVTM and ANQGSEA. Trimming cost V 4 bases and J 5 bases; bases outside gene matches: 3. The CDR3 length is 14 residues. The CDR3 sequence is CSVVGTSGGETQYF. The CDR3 nucleotides are TGCAGCGTTGTCGGGACTAGCGGGGGTGAGACCCAGTACTTC.

The J gene is TRBJ2-7, the V gene TRBV7-9, with 9 bases identical to TRBD1. The V and J ends lost 6 bases and 2 bases, in that order; junction bases with no gene match: 11. The germline gives CDR1 SEHNR, CDR2 FQNEAQ (reference sequence). The CDR3 totals 16 residues. CDR3 coding DNA: TGTGCCAGCAGTCGCCTAGCAGGACAGGGGCCCTACGAGCAGTACTTC. It encodes CASSRLAGQGPYEQYF.

This clonotype was detected ten times or more. The V gene is TRBV12-3 or TRBV12-4, the J gene TRBJ2-5; D is ambiguous. The ends were cut back, 5 bases at V and 7 bases at J, with 17 bases in the middle. There are 14 residues in the CDR3. CDR3 sequence (DNA): TGTGCCAGCAGTACTGGATGGACGGGTGGGACCCAGTACTTC. Translation: CASSTGWTGGTQYF.

This clonotype was counted many times. The CDR3 sequence is CASSASQGALSGELFF. The CDR3 nucleotides are TGTGCCAGCAGCGCGTCACAGGGGGCGCTTTCCGGGGAGCTGTTTTTT. V is TRBV7-8 and J is TRBJ2-2; the match to TRBD1 covers 9 bases. Germline V gene lookup returns CDR1 SGHVS and CDR2 FQNEAQ. Trimming at V came to 5 bases and at J to 6 bases, leaving 10 bases not matched to a gene. This CDR3 has 16 amino acids.

The chain combines TRBV2 with TRBJ2-2; 8 bases match TRBD1. Germline V gene data show CDR1 as SNHLY and CDR2 as FYNNEI. There are 12 residues in the CDR3. V gave up 6 bases and J gave up 10 bases; unmatched junction bases: 4. CDR3 region: CASSEQGEELFF. In nucleotides, the CDR3 is TGTGCCAGCAGCGAACAGGGGGAGGAGCTGTTTTTT. Variable domain in full (rest from reference TRBV2 and TRBJ2-2): EPEVTQTPSHQVTQMGQEVILRCVPISNHLYFYWYRQILGQKVEFLVSFYNNEISEKSEIFDDQFSVERPDGSNFTLKIRSTKLEDSAMYFCASSEQGEELFFGEGSRLTVL.

V usage is TRBV10-3 and J usage is TRBJ1-5, with a possible D match to TRBD1 (5 bases). The V gene lost 7 bases and the J gene lost 12 bases, with 22 bases spanning the gap. This CDR3 comprises 14 residues. Germline CDR1 ENHRY, CDR2 SYGVKD. The CDR3 DNA is TGTGCCATCAAAGCCGGGGCGGGAGGGGTGAGCCAGCATTTT. It is translated as CAIKAGAGGVSQHF.

As for this clonotype: A clone one base away is much larger, so this may be a read error. V usage is TRBV9 and J usage is TRBJ1-5; D unresolved. Looked up from germline, CDR1 is SGDLS and CDR2 is YYNGEE. CDR3 length equals 14 residues. The CDR3 DNA sequence: TGTGCCAGCAGCGTAGGGGATGCCGATCAGTCCCAGCATTTT. Translation: CASSVGDADQSQHF.

This clonotype was seen many times. The gene calls are TRBV2 and TRBJ2-7, with D unclear. Trimming took 1 base from V and 3 from J, leaving 7 bases between them. Germline lookup yields CDR1 SNHLY and CDR2 FYNNEI. This CDR3 is built from 13 residues. The chain's CDR3 is CASSEERIYEQYF. The CDR3 DNA reads as TGTGCCAGCAGTGAAGAGCGCATCTACGAGCAGTACTTC.